This record concerns one T cell receptor (beta chain) sequence. No antigen is known for it. These data come from a study of cytomegalovirus exposure and HLA in healthy donors. The study, taken as a whole, reports: Later analysis suggested most CMV-associated TCR beta chains were HLA-restricted. Sequencing depth roughly uniform across donors was assumed in presence/absence analyses. Researchers counted 150 to 200 TCR beta chains as cytomegalovirus-associated. Per published accounts, TCR beta sequences correctly predicted the HLA-A and HLA-B alleles of most subjects.

PCR amplification relied on 60 Vbeta primers (plus 13 Jbeta primers). Assay: immunoSEQ multiplex PCR; the TCRdb copy retains only in-frame clones and omits some. The data hold about 150,000 clones, with roughly 81% observed a single time. V shed 4 bases, J shed 5 bases, and the junction held 6 bases outside the gene matches. The CDR3 covers 14 residues. Germline CDR1 and CDR2: SGHRS and YFSETQ. The sequenced sample consisted of PBMCs. The chain couples TRBV5-1 to TRBJ2-5, with 9 positions matching TRBD1. The TCR comes from a woman in her late teens or twenties in good health and CMV-seronegative. CDR3 DNA: TGCGCCAGCAGCCCCACAGGGGGCCCCGAGACCCAGTACTTC. Translated: CASSPTGGPETQYF.